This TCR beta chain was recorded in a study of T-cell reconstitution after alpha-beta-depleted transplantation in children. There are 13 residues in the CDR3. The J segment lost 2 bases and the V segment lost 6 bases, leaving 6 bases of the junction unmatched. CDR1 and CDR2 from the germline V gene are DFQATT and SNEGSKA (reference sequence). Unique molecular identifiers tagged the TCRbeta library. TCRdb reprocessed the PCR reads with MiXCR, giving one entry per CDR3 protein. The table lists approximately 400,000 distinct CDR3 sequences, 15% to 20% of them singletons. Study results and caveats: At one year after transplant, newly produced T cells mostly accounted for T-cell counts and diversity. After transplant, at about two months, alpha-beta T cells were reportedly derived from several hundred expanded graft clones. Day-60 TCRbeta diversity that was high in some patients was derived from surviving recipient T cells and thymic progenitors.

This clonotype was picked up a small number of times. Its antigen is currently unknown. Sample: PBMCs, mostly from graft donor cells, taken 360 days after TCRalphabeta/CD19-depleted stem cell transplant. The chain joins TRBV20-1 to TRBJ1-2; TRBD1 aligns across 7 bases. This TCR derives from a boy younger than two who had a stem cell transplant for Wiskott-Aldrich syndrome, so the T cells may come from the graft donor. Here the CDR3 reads CSAWTGLNYGYTF. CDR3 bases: TGCAGTGCCTGGACAGGACTCAACTATGGCTACACCTTC.